One sample yielded the 19 T cell receptor beta chains listed below, sequenced in a study of T cell changes during pregnancy in multiple sclerosis. Sequencing was performed with immunoSEQ multiplex PCR; in TCRdb, only in-frame clones are kept and a portion is missing. There are over 60,000 clones in the sample; around 97% occur only once, and under 2.5% lies in the top ten. This specimen consisted of CD8+ T cells from peripheral blood mononuclear cells, obtained after pregnancy. Receptor source: a female donor with multiple sclerosis, enrolled in a pregnancy study.

The CDR3 bases are TGTGCCAGCAGTTCCCTTTCAGGGGCCGGACAAATCAACCTATACGAGCAGTACTTC. It translates to CASSSLSGAGQINLYEQYF. V is TRBV27 and J is TRBJ2-7; tentative D call: TRBD1 (6 bases). Trimming cost V 4 bases and J 4 bases, with 29 bases left between them. The CDR3 loop spans 19 amino acids. The germline V gene encodes CDR1 MNHEY and CDR2 SMNVEV (reference sequence).

This clone was counted a single time. The chain combines TRBV9 with TRBJ2-7, with TRBD2 identical over 10 bases. Germline V gene data show CDR1 as SGDLS and CDR2 as YYNGEE. J lost 5 bases, V lost 4 bases, and 6 bases had no gene match. The CDR3 extends over 14 amino acids. The CDR3 region is CASSSGLAIHEQYF. Here the CDR3 DNA reads TGTGCCAGCAGCTCGGGACTAGCGATCCACGAGCAGTACTTC.

The chain is built from TRBV2 and TRBJ2-7, with 9 positions matching TRBD1. The V gene's germline CDR1 is SNHLY and CDR2 FYNNEI. The ends lost 6 bases at V and 2 bases at J; junction bases unmatched: 2. This CDR3 is built from 13 residues. The CDR3: CASSWDRAYEQYF. The CDR3 coding sequence is TGTGCCAGCAGCTGGGACAGGGCCTACGAGCAGTACTTC.

The chain joins TRBV7-9 to TRBJ2-1; 9 nucleotides align to TRBD2. V was clipped by 5 bases and J by 16 bases; unmatched bases: 6. The CDR3 is 11 residues long. CDR1 and CDR2 (germline): SEHNR, FQNEAQ (reference sequence). Here the CDR3 DNA reads TGTGCCAGCAGCCCTAGCGGGACGGTCTTCTTC. It is translated as CASSPSGTVFF.

The V call is TRBV6-5, the J call TRBJ2-1; TRBD2 aligns across 9 bases. With 0 bases clipped from V and 6 bases from J, the junction kept 6 bases outside the gene matches. The CDR3 sequence is 16 residues long. Looked up from germline, CDR1 is MNHEY and CDR2 is SVGAGI. CDR3 sequence (DNA): TGTGCCAGCAGTTACTCGAGGCTAGCGGGATCCAATGAGCAGTTCTTC. Translated, it gives CASSYSRLAGSNEQFF.

The chain is built from TRBV19 and TRBJ2-7, with TRBD1 matching 10 bases. Germline CDR1 reads LNHDA; CDR2 reads SQIVND (reference sequence). V was clipped by 5 bases and J by 5 bases; unmatched bases: 9. The CDR3 extends over 15 amino acids. For the CDR3, the DNA is TGTGCCAGTAGTCCGTGGGGACAGGGGAGAGACGAGCAGTACTTC. Translating gives CASSPWGQGRDEQYF.

V and J are TRBV1 and TRBJ2-7; the D call of TRBD2 is as the table states it, not checked on the DNA. TRBV1 is annotated as a pseudogene. The length of the CDR3 is 15 residues. The DNA for the CDR3 is TGCACCAGCAGCCTGCGGCGGGAGAGGATCTACGAGCAGTACTTC. It is translated as CTSSLRRERIYEQYF.

The rearrangement joins TRBV4-2 to TRBJ1-2; D ambiguous. The CDR3 extends over 15 amino acids. The germline CDR1 and CDR2 sequences are LGHNA and YNFKEQ. V lost 7 bases to trimming and J lost 1 base, with 16 bases between them. The chain's CDR3 is CASNPERLNNYGYTF. CDR3 bases: TGTGCCAGCAACCCGGAGCGGCTAAATAACTATGGCTACACCTTC.

The chain employs TRBV10-3 and TRBJ2-1; TRBD1 matches at 9 bases. Trimming at V came to 4 bases and at J to 12 bases, leaving 16 bases not matched to a gene. Germline V gene lookup returns CDR1 ENHRY and CDR2 SYGVKD. The CDR3 is made up of 16 amino acids. The CDR3 is CAISANRDRVRLAQFF. The CDR3 DNA sequence: TGTGCCATCAGTGCGAACCGGGACAGGGTACGTCTTGCGCAGTTCTTC.

The chain links TRBV15 to TRBJ2-3; D is ambiguous. Trimming stripped 1 base from V and 6 bases from J, with 5 bases between. Germline loops: CDR1 LNHNV, CDR2 YYDKDF (reference sequence). This CDR3 contains 12 residues. The CDR3 sequence: CATSRGADTQYF. The DNA of the CDR3 is TGTGCCACCAGCAGAGGGGCCGATACGCAGTATTTT.

The rearrangement links TRBV28 to TRBJ2-7; 10 nucleotides align to TRBD1. V gave up 7 bases and J gave up 2 bases; unmatched junction bases: 5. The CDR3 spans 14 residues. Germline lookup yields CDR1 MDHEN and CDR2 SYDVKM. The CDR3 region has the DNA TGTGCCAGCACCAGGACAGGGGGGGCCTACGAGCAGTACTTC. Translation: CASTRTGGAYEQYF.

The V and J genes are TRBV25-1 and TRBJ2-7, with 7 bases lining up with TRBD2. The CDR3 totals 13 residues. V was pared by 8 bases and J by 6 bases, with 10 bases of the junction left unmatched. Germline-derived CDR1 and CDR2 are MGHDK and SYGVNS. As DNA, the CDR3 is TGTGCCAGCGGACGCGGGAGTTCGGGCGAGCAGTACTTC. Protein sequence: CASGRGSSGEQYF.

This CDR3 is CASSFSGGSYNEQFF. The CDR3 region has the DNA TGTGCCAGCAGCTTTAGCGGGGGCTCCTACAATGAGCAGTTCTTC. V usage is TRBV5-4 and J usage is TRBJ2-1; 9 nucleotides agree with TRBD2. The CDR3 length is 15 residues. Unmatched junction bases numbered 0, after V lost 2 bases and J lost 0 bases. CDR1 is SGHNT and CDR2 is YYREEE in the germline V gene (reference sequence).

The genes are TRBV27 and TRBJ1-2; D possibly corresponds to TRBD1 (5 bases). V dropped 8 bases and J dropped 4 bases, with 17 bases sitting between them. Germline CDR1 reads MNHEY; CDR2 reads SMNVEV (reference sequence). The CDR3 runs 14 residues. The CDR3 sequence: CASSLWGGSYGYTF. For the CDR3, the DNA is TGTGCCAGCTCTTTGTGGGGGGGATCCTATGGCTACACCTTC.

The chain uses TRBV4-3 and TRBJ2-7; TRBD2 agrees at 7 bases. CDR1 and CDR2 (germline): LGHNA, YSLEER. J lost 4 bases, V lost 4 bases, and 10 bases had no gene match. The CDR3 has 15 amino acids. The CDR3 here is CASSPEASGEYEQYF. The CDR3, as DNA: TGCGCCAGCAGCCCAGAGGCTAGCGGAGAATACGAGCAGTACTTC.

V usage is TRBV29-1 and J usage is TRBJ2-1; D ambiguous. The CDR3 totals 13 residues. V was pared by 3 bases and J by 2 bases, with 8 bases between. Per germline, CDR1 SQVTM and CDR2 ANQGSEA. The CDR3 sequence is CSVDSNPYNEQFF. The CDR3 region has the DNA TGCAGCGTTGACAGTAATCCCTACAATGAGCAGTTCTTC.

The chain carries TRBV27 and TRBJ2-7; D gene uncertain. This CDR3 is built from 14 residues. The germline V and J ends were trimmed by 2 bases and 4 bases, with 12 bases remaining between them. CDR1 and CDR2 (germline): MNHEY, SMNVEV (reference sequence). In DNA form, the CDR3 reads TGTGCCAGCAGTTTAAATCCATTCAGGTACGAGCAGTACTTC. This translates into CASSLNPFRYEQYF.

The V call is TRBV27, the J call TRBJ2-5; no reliable D call. The J call may be mistaken, given a closer DNA end match to TRBJ2-7. Germline CDR1 MNHEY, CDR2 SMNVEV (reference sequence). This CDR3 spans 13 amino acids. The CDR3 sequence: CASSFQAPYEQYF. CDR3 coding DNA: TGTGCCAGCAGTTTTCAGGCGCCTTACGAGCAGTACTTC.

J is TRBJ2-7 and V is TRBV27; TRBD1 is a possible D gene (5 bases). The length of the CDR3 is 12 residues. With 8 bases removed from V and 0 bases from J, the gap between germline ends came to 8 bases. CDR1 MNHEY and CDR2 SMNVEV come from the germline V gene (reference sequence). CDR3 in amino acids: CASSDNSYEQYF. CDR3 DNA: TGTGCCAGCTCGGACAACTCCTACGAGCAGTACTTC.